One sample yielded the 25 T cell receptor beta chains listed below, sequenced in a study of identical twins. TCRdb independently ran MiXCR on the 5' RACE reads; one entry per CDR3 protein. The sample shows about 690,000 distinct CDR3 sequences, 6% to 6.5% of them seen only once. The sequenced sample was naive T cells sorted from blood. These receptors were collected from a man aged 18 to 35 in good health.

Remarks on this clonotype: A read error may be the cause here, since a much bigger clone is one base away. V usage is TRBV10-3 and J usage is TRBJ2-3; 8 bases are shared with TRBD1. This CDR3 has 17 amino acids. The germline gives CDR1 ENHRY, CDR2 SYGVKD. V dropped 0 bases and J dropped 5; count of bases not matched to a gene: 10. CDR3 in amino acids: CAISESRGRVTIDTQYF. CDR3 sequence (DNA): TGTGCCATCAGTGAGTCCAGGGGGCGAGTCACCATAGATACGCAGTATTTT.

This clonotype was counted only a few times. V gene TRBV20-1 combines with J gene TRBJ2-3, with 8 bases matching TRBD2. This CDR3 has 14 residues. The J segment lost 0 bases and the V segment lost 6 bases, leaving 5 bases of the junction unmatched. Germline V gene sequence: CDR1 DFQATT, CDR2 SNEGSKA (reference sequence). The CDR3 bases are TGCAGTGCGGCCCCTAGCGGGAGCACAGATACGCAGTATTTT. Protein sequence: CSAAPSGSTDTQYF.

A few counts support this clonotype. The chain employs TRBV3-1 and TRBJ2-1; 9 bases are a match to TRBD2. This CDR3 has 16 residues. V lost 6 bases, J lost 5 bases, and 11 bases stayed unmatched. Germline V CDR1 and CDR2: LGHDT, YNNKEL (reference sequence). CDR3 nucleotides: TGTGCCAGCAGGAATACCGGGACTAGCTATCACAATGAGCAGTTCTTC. Protein: CASRNTGTSYHNEQFF.

This clonotype has just a few counts. The CDR3 reads CASSGPPRRANEQFF. DNA for the CDR3: TGTGCCAGCAGCGGCCCGCCGAGGAGGGCGAATGAGCAGTTCTTC. The chain combines TRBV7-9 with TRBJ2-1, with D perhaps matching TRBD2 (6 bases). V was clipped by 5 bases and J by 7 bases, with 18 bases between them. There are 15 residues in the CDR3. The germline CDR1 and CDR2 sequences are SEHNR and FQNEAQ (reference sequence).

This sequence joins TRBV4-2 and TRBJ2-1, with 7 bases aligning to TRBD1. CDR3 size: 15 residues. Germline V gene sequence: CDR1 LGHNA, CDR2 YNFKEQ. J gave up 7 bases and V 4 bases, and 10 bases lay outside the gene matches. The CDR3 is CASSPRSGQLNEQFF. The DNA of the CDR3 is TGTGCCAGCAGCCCGCGATCGGGACAGTTGAATGAGCAGTTCTTC.

This clonotype has a count of ten or more. This chain links TRBV29-1 with TRBJ1-1, with D hard to call. Germline V gene lookup returns CDR1 SQVTM and CDR2 ANQGSEA. The germline V and J ends were trimmed by 4 bases and 0 bases, with 9 bases remaining between them. The CDR3 consists of 13 residues. The CDR3: CSVGRQLNTEAFF. CDR3 coding DNA: TGCAGCGTTGGAAGGCAACTGAACACTGAAGCTTTCTTT.

This clonotype has more than one count but fewer than ten. The J gene is TRBJ2-7, the V gene TRBV5-5, with 8 bases aligning to TRBD1. With V trimmed by 7 bases and J by 7 bases, 7 bases remained unmatched. This CDR3 is 12 amino acids long. Looked up from germline, CDR1 is SGHKS and CDR2 is YYEKEE (reference sequence). In DNA, the CDR3 is TGTGCCAGCTATCAGGGGGCAGGGGAGCAGTACTTC. This codes for CASYQGAGEQYF.

This chain joins TRBV4-3 and TRBJ1-4; D unclear. CDR3 length equals 13 residues. Germline V CDR1 and CDR2: LGHNA, YSLEER. With 0 bases removed from V and 8 bases from J, the gap between germline ends came to 7 bases. CDR3 sequence: CASSQEDYEKLFF. In DNA form, the CDR3 reads TGCGCCAGCAGCCAAGAAGATTACGAAAAACTGTTTTTT.

This clonotype has ten or more counts. The chain links TRBV5-1 to TRBJ2-1; 16 bases match TRBD2. Looked up from germline, CDR1 is SGHRS and CDR2 is YFSETQ. CDR3 length: 16 residues. Trimming took 3 bases from V and 9 from J; bases not matched to a gene: 6. The DNA for the CDR3 is TGCGCCAGCAGCTCGGGACTAGCGGGAGGGCCCGGTGAGCAGTTCTTC. This translates into CASSSGLAGGPGEQFF.

This clonotype has ten or more counts. The chain employs TRBV29-1 and TRBJ1-1; D unclear. There are 12 residues in the CDR3. CDR1 is SQVTM, CDR2 ANQGSEA, per germline. With 7 bases removed from V and 0 bases from J, the gap between germline ends came to 9 bases. In nucleotides, the CDR3 is TGCAGCGGAACCCTGATGAACACTGAAGCTTTCTTT. Translation gives CSGTLMNTEAFF.

This clonotype has only a few counts. One end of the junction varies from germline; a read error may be responsible. The rearrangement uses TRBV6-5 and TRBJ2-7; D possibly corresponds to TRBD1 (5 bases). Germline V gives CDR1 MNHEY, CDR2 SVGAGI. This CDR3 is 14 amino acids long. CDR3 DNA sequence: TGTGCCAGCCGTTACACAGGCAGCTCCTACGAGCAGTACTTC. It specifies CASRYTGSSYEQYF.

This clonotype was counted many times. The chain joins TRBV5-1 to TRBJ1-5; 7 bases line up with TRBD1. The CDR3 has 18 residues. CDR1 is SGHRS and CDR2 is YFSETQ in the germline V gene. V dropped 3 bases and J dropped 7; count of bases not matched to a gene: 19. In DNA, the CDR3 is TGCGCCAGCAGCTCCCTGCCAGGAGGGGACCAGGGGGAACAGCCCCAGCATTTT. Protein sequence: CASSSLPGGDQGEQPQHF.

The chain couples TRBV3-1 to TRBJ2-2; D unclear. The CDR3 is made up of 16 amino acids. Germline loops: CDR1 LGHDT, CDR2 YNNKEL (reference sequence). V lost 0 bases, J lost 2 bases, and 10 bases lay in between. In DNA form, the CDR3 reads TGTGCCAGCAGCCAAGATCCCCTACTTAACACCGGGGAGCTGTTTTTT. Its translation is CASSQDPLLNTGELFF.

This clonotype was seen repeatedly, ten times or more. The V gene is TRBV29-1, the J gene TRBJ2-7, with TRBD1 matching 7 bases. CDR3 length equals 12 residues. The V gene end was trimmed by 7 bases and the J gene end by 6 bases; junction bases not matched to a gene: 9. From germline, CDR1 is SQVTM and CDR2 ANQGSEA. DNA of the CDR3: TGCAGCGCTACCGACAGGGCTGGCGAGCAGTACGTC. As protein: CSATDRAGEQYV.

The V gene is TRBV25-1, the J gene TRBJ1-1; possibly TRBD1 for D (6 bases). This CDR3 region has 15 residues. Deletions cut 6 bases from V and 1 base from J, with 15 bases between. Germline CDR1 reads MGHDK; CDR2 reads SYGVNS. Here the CDR3 DNA reads TGTGCCAGCAGAATCTCGCAGGGGAGGAACACTGAAGCTTTCTTT. Translated, it gives CASRISQGRNTEAFF.

This clonotype has at least ten counts. V gene TRBV27 combines with J gene TRBJ2-5; no definite D call. CDR1 is MNHEY, CDR2 SMNVEV, per germline (reference sequence). The V gene lost 6 bases and the J gene lost 0 bases, with 11 bases spanning the gap. CDR3 size: 14 residues. Here the CDR3 reads CASRHSIHQETQYF. The CDR3 DNA follows: TGTGCCAGCAGGCACTCTATCCACCAAGAGACCCAGTACTTC.

In its sample, this clonotype was seen many times. This chain links TRBV20-1 with TRBJ2-3; either TRBD1 or TRBD2 may supply D (5 bases each). The CDR3 runs to 12 residues. Trimming cost V 2 bases and J 8 bases, with 11 bases left between them. Germline V gene sequence: CDR1 DFQATT, CDR2 SNEGSKA (reference sequence). The CDR3 nucleotides read TGCAGTGCTAGACAACAGGACTTTACGCAGTATTTT. Translated, it gives CSARQQDFTQYF.

This clonotype came up a few times. The chain employs TRBV6-2 or TRBV6-3 and TRBJ2-1; D possibly matches TRBD1 or TRBD2 (5 bases each). CDR3 size: 14 residues. V lost 5 bases and J lost 10, with 18 bases in between. Looked up from germline, CDR1 is MNHEY and CDR2 is SVGEGT. This chain's CDR3 is CASSRPGTLGEQFF. CDR3 nucleotides: TGTGCCAGCAGTCGACCCGGGACCCTCGGCGAGCAGTTCTTC.

The table lists this clonotype with many counts. This rearrangement joins TRBV4-1 to TRBJ1-1; D ambiguous. The length of the CDR3 is 12 residues. Germline CDR1 MGHRA, CDR2 YSYEKL. The V end lost 1 base, the J end lost 5 bases, and 5 bases lay between the germline ends. The CDR3 nucleotides are TGCGCCAGCAGCCAAGGGCTGACTGAAGCTTTCTTT. Its protein product is CASSQGLTEAFF.

This clonotype came up many times. The chain is built from TRBV24-1 and TRBJ2-5; TRBD1 matches at 10 bases. CDR1 is KGHDR and CDR2 is SFDVKD in the germline V gene. CDR3 length: 12 residues. V gave up 9 bases and J gave up 3 bases; unmatched junction bases: 0. The CDR3 DNA follows: TGTGCCACCGGGACAGGGGAAGAGACCCAGTACTTC. Residues: CATGTGEETQYF.

The rearrangement links TRBV11-2 to TRBJ2-1; maybe TRBD2 (5 bases). Trimming cost V 1 base and J 8 bases, with 9 bases left between them. The CDR3 is made up of 13 amino acids. CDR1 and CDR2 from the germline V gene are SGHAT and FQNNGV. CDR3 amino acids: CASSLVPGYEQFF. CDR3 nucleotide sequence: TGTGCCAGCAGCTTAGTACCGGGATATGAGCAGTTCTTC.

This clonotype showed up many times. The rearrangement joins TRBV10-2 to TRBJ2-1; TRBD2 agrees at 8 bases. The V segment lost 4 bases and the J segment 4 bases; nucleotides outside the gene matches: 9. The CDR3 extends over 16 amino acids. The germline V gene has CDR1 WSHSY and CDR2 SAAADI. The CDR3 is CASSGAGVKWYNEQFF. CDR3 in DNA: TGCGCCAGCAGTGGAGCGGGAGTTAAATGGTACAATGAGCAGTTCTTC.

This clonotype was recorded at least ten times. The chain couples TRBV12-3 or TRBV12-4 to TRBJ2-1, with a tentative D call TRBD2 (5 bases). The CDR3 is made up of 13 amino acids. The V and J ends lost 6 bases and 9 bases respectively, with 15 bases between them. CDR3 amino acids: CASRKLVLGEQFF. DNA for the CDR3: TGTGCCAGCAGGAAACTAGTTCTGGGTGAGCAGTTCTTC.

This clonotype appeared many times. The CDR3 DNA is TGTGCCAGCGGCGGGGCTCCGGATCAGCCCCAGCATTTT. Its translation is CASGGAPDQPQHF. V and J are TRBV9 and TRBJ1-5; weak D call: TRBD1 (5 bases). Germline CDR1 SGDLS, CDR2 YYNGEE. This CDR3 is built from 13 residues. V was cut by 7 bases and J by 5 bases, with 13 bases left in between.

The chain uses TRBV6-1 and TRBJ2-3, with D perhaps TRBD2 (5 bases). V gave up 6 bases and J gave up 8 bases, with 15 bases separating them. The CDR3 consists of 13 residues. The germline V gene encodes CDR1 MNHNS and CDR2 SASEGT. Written as DNA, the CDR3 is TGTGCCAGCAGGCGGACTGGGCATGGTACGCAGTATTTT. Protein sequence: CASRRTGHGTQYF.